What follows are 20 T cell receptor beta chains derived from one specimen sequenced in a study of cytomegalovirus exposure and HLA in healthy donors. The primer mix had 60 Vbeta and 13 Jbeta primers. The data were produced by immunoSEQ multiplex PCR, yet TCRdb's version contains in-frame clones alone and is incomplete. The sample shows tens of thousands of clones, and about 3.2% sits with its ten largest clones. The specimen was PBMCs. Source of these receptors: a woman under 40 in good health and CMV-seropositive.

This chain connects TRBV6-8 to TRBJ2-3; TRBD2 might be the D (6 bases). Deletions cut 6 bases from V and 1 base from J, with 14 bases between. CDR3 length equals 15 residues. Germline lookup yields CDR1 MNHGY and CDR2 SAAAGT. Written as DNA, the CDR3 is TGTGCCAGCAGCTCGGCGGGGCAAGGCACAGATACGCAGTATTTT. Its protein is CASSSAGQGTDTQYF.

A word on this clone: The sample has other DNA sequences that encode this CDR3 too. DNA for the CDR3: TGTGCCAGTAGTATCGGTGGGGCAGGGAAGTACGAGCAGTACTTC. This sequence encodes CASSIGGAGKYEQYF. The chain uses TRBV19 and TRBJ2-7, with D perhaps TRBD1 (5 bases). The CDR3 totals 15 residues. V gave up 3 bases and J gave up 4 bases, with 16 bases separating them. CDR1 and CDR2 from the germline V gene are LNHDA and SQIVND (reference sequence).

The V gene is TRBV28, the J gene TRBJ2-5; maybe TRBD1 (6 bases). Germline values: CDR1 MDHEN, CDR2 SYDVKM. The CDR3 consists of 13 residues. V was cut by 2 bases and J by 5 bases, with 9 bases left in between. CDR3 bases: TGTGCCAGCAGTTTACAGGGGATCGAGACCCAGTACTTC. Its protein product is CASSLQGIETQYF.

The chain carries TRBV11-2 and TRBJ2-2, with 9 bases that match TRBD1. The V gene's germline CDR1 is SGHAT and CDR2 FQNNGV. The CDR3 totals 18 residues. V shed 6 bases and J 0 bases; nucleotides not matched to a gene: 11. The CDR3 DNA reads TGTGCCAGCAGAAACCTGGGACAGGGCTACGCGAACACCGGGGAGCTGTTTTTT. Encoded protein: CASRNLGQGYANTGELFF.

The rearrangement links TRBV2 to TRBJ1-6; 7 bases fit TRBD1. This CDR3 contains 18 residues. V gave up 2 bases and J gave up 0 bases; unmatched junction bases: 7. The germline gives CDR1 SNHLY, CDR2 FYNNEI. The CDR3 spells CASSEQGVFSSYNSPLHF. Here the CDR3 DNA reads TGTGCCAGCAGTGAACAGGGGGTCTTTAGCTCCTATAATTCACCCCTCCACTTT.

The chain has TRBV6-1 and TRBJ2-5; TRBD2 might be the D (7 bases). Trimming cost V 2 bases and J 5 bases, with 15 bases left between them. The CDR3 spans 15 residues. Germline CDR1 and CDR2: MNHNS and SASEGT. Written as DNA, the CDR3 is TGTGCCAGCAGTGAAATAGGGGGGGCCATGGAGACCCAGTACTTC. This sequence encodes CASSEIGGAMETQYF.

V gene TRBV6-1 combines with J gene TRBJ2-6; D not certain. The CDR3 is 15 residues long. Germline assignment: CDR1 MNHNS and CDR2 SASEGT. Trimming cost V 2 bases and J 1 base, with 6 bases left between them. The CDR3 sequence is CASSERVSGANVLTF. DNA of the CDR3: TGTGCCAGCAGTGAACGGGTTTCTGGGGCCAACGTCCTGACTTTC.

The genes are TRBV7-6 and TRBJ2-1, with D tentatively TRBD2 (7 bases). In germline, CDR1 is SGHVS, CDR2 FNYEAQ. The CDR3 covers 15 residues. Trimming took 1 base from V and 4 from J, leaving 11 bases between them. CDR3 bases: TGTGCCAGCAGCTTAGTGGGGGGGCTTTACAATGAGCAGTTCTTC. Residues: CASSLVGGLYNEQFF. Based on the CDR3 plus reference TRBV7-6 and TRBJ2-1, the full variable domain is GAGVSQSPRYKVTKRGQDVALRCDPISGHVSLYWYRQALGQGPEFLTYFNYEAQQDKSGLPNDRFSAERPEGSISTLTIQRTEQRDSAMYRCASSLVGGLYNEQFFGPGTRLTVL.

The chain has TRBV10-2 and TRBJ1-6, with 7 bases that match TRBD1. The J segment lost 5 bases and the V segment lost 6 bases, leaving 13 bases of the junction unmatched. Germline values: CDR1 WSHSY, CDR2 SAAADI. This CDR3 is built from 17 residues. The CDR3: CASRMSDRSFHNSPLHF. The DNA for the CDR3 is TGCGCCAGCAGGATGTCGGACAGGAGTTTCCATAATTCACCCCTCCACTTT.

The chain has TRBV30 and TRBJ2-2, with D possibly TRBD2 on 5 matching bases. CDR3 length: 15 amino acids. Trimming removed 3 bases from V and 3 bases from J, with 14 bases in between. Looked up from germline, CDR1 is GTSNPN and CDR2 is SVGIG (reference sequence). The CDR3: CAWSVLGSHTGELFF. CDR3 coding DNA: TGTGCCTGGAGCGTCCTGGGGAGTCACACCGGGGAGCTGTTTTTT.

The chain is built from TRBV5-1 and TRBJ1-2; D not certain. The CDR3 length is 13 residues. The V end lost 0 bases, the J end lost 4 bases, and 7 bases lay between the germline ends. Germline CDR1 SGHRS, CDR2 YFSETQ. The chain's CDR3 is CASSLEQSYGYTF. The CDR3 bases are TGCGCCAGCAGCTTGGAACAGTCCTATGGCTACACCTTC.

The chain couples TRBV2 to TRBJ2-6; D may be TRBD1 (6 bases). This CDR3 region has 15 residues. Germline loops: CDR1 SNHLY, CDR2 FYNNEI. V dropped 11 bases and J dropped 4 bases, with 18 bases sitting between them. The CDR3 coding sequence is TGTGCCGGCGCCCGAGGGGGTTCCGGGGCCAACGTCCTGACTTTC. Translated: CAGARGGSGANVLTF.

The CDR3 nucleotides read TGTGCCAGCAGCCAAGACAGGTACGAGCAGTACTTC. Its translation: CASSQDRYEQYF. The chain employs TRBV7-2 and TRBJ2-7; a possible D gene is TRBD1 (6 bases). The CDR3 length is 12 residues. V was clipped by 5 bases and J by 4 bases, with 9 bases between them. CDR1 and CDR2 from the germline V gene are SGHTA and FQGNSA.

The V and J genes are TRBV18 and TRBJ2-3; 7 bases align to TRBD2. CDR1 and CDR2 from the germline V gene are KGHSH and LQKENI. This CDR3 comprises 15 residues. Unmatched junction bases numbered 6, after V lost 6 bases and J lost 0 bases. CDR3 loop: CASSPTSVSTDTQYF. The CDR3 DNA follows: TGTGCCAGCTCTCCCACTAGCGTTAGCACAGATACGCAGTATTTT. The whole variable domain, filled in from reference TRBV18 and TRBJ2-3, reads NAGVMQNPRHLVRRRGQEARLRCSPMKGHSHVYWYRQLPEEGLKFMVYLQKENIIDESGMPKERFSAEFPKEGPSILRIQQVVRGDSAAYFCASSPTSVSTDTQYFGPGTRLTVL.

The chain joins TRBV5-4 to TRBJ2-1; 8 nucleotides line up with TRBD2. Germline CDR1 SGHNT, CDR2 YYREEE (reference sequence). The CDR3 has 15 residues. V trimming: 3 bases; J trimming: 7 bases; junction bases outside the gene matches: 9. As DNA, the CDR3 is TGTGCCAGCAGCTCTTCCGGGACTAGTCGTAATGAGCAGTTCTTC. It is translated as CASSSSGTSRNEQFF. The full variable domain, in which reference TRBV5-4 and TRBJ2-1 provide the parts outside the CDR3, is ETGVTQSPTHLIKTRGQQVTLRCSSQSGHNTVSWYQQALGQGPQFIFQYYREEENGRGNFPPRFSGLQFPNYSSELNVNALELDDSALYLCASSSSGTSRNEQFFGPGTRLTVL.

The rearrangement links TRBV28 to TRBJ1-2; D gene ambiguous. The CDR3 totals 16 residues. Germline values: CDR1 MDHEN, CDR2 SYDVKM. Trimming took 3 bases from V and 14 from J, leaving 28 bases between them. The CDR3 reads CASSLGSHLPLQARTF. The CDR3 DNA sequence: TGTGCCAGCAGTTTGGGTTCACATCTCCCCCTCCAGGCGCGTACCTTC.

The chain links TRBV11-3 to TRBJ2-7; 7 nucleotides line up with TRBD1. The germline gives CDR1 SGHNT, CDR2 YENEEA. This CDR3 is built from 15 residues. Trimming removed 0 bases from V and 1 base from J; junction bases left unmatched: 3. As DNA, the CDR3 is TGTGCCAGCAGCTTAGAAACAGGGGCTTCCTACGAGCAGTACTTC. Protein sequence: CASSLETGASYEQYF. Using reference TRBV11-3 and TRBJ2-7 for the parts outside the CDR3, the full variable domain is EAGVVQSPRYKIIEKKQPVAFWCNPISGHNTLYWYLQNLGQGPELLIRYENEEAVDDSQLPKDRFSAERLKGVDSTLKIQPAELGDSAVYLCASSLETGASYEQYFGPGTRLTVT.

V is TRBV27 and J is TRBJ1-2; TRBD1 aligns across 10 bases. Losses at the gene ends were 5 bases for V and 8 bases for J; bases not matched to a gene: 5. The CDR3 covers 13 residues. CDR1 MNHEY and CDR2 SMNVEV come from the germline V gene (reference sequence). The CDR3 loop reads CASSLRDRGGYTF. The DNA for the CDR3 is TGTGCCAGCAGTCTCCGGGACAGGGGAGGCTACACCTTC.

The J gene is TRBJ1-2, the V gene TRBV7-9, with 8 bases aligning to TRBD1. V trimming: 5 bases; J trimming: 7 bases; junction bases outside the gene matches: 9. The CDR3 is made up of 14 amino acids. Looked up from germline, CDR1 is SEHNR and CDR2 is FQNEAQ (reference sequence). CDR3 region: CASSLIGTGSGYTF. CDR3 in DNA: TGTGCCAGCAGCCTTATCGGGACAGGAAGTGGCTACACCTTC.

J is TRBJ1-2 and V is TRBV27; D is ambiguous. CDR1 MNHEY and CDR2 SMNVEV come from the germline V gene (reference sequence). Trimming took off 3 bases at V and 8 bases at J, with 13 bases between the two ends. The length of the CDR3 is 13 residues. DNA for the CDR3: TGTGCCAGCAGTTTGGTGGCAGCGGGAGGCTACACCTTC. Amino acids: CASSLVAAGGYTF.